The T cell receptor beta chain described here comes from a study of human T cells and chemical hapten exposure (dated by TCRdb to the early 2020s). Regarding the study in general: For sensitization, 2% DPC in acetone was applied to a roughly 2 cm by roughly 2 cm area of upper inner arm skin. Throughout the approximately 23-week study period, patients were also given weekly therapeutic DPC doses on the scalp. Patch testing was done on the upper back using Finn chambers containing 0.01% DPC, and results were scored after 6 days according to International Contact Dermatitis Research Group standards. The patient cohort, mostly female, included alopecia areata with under or over 50% scalp involvement, alopecia totalis and alopecia universalis. Libraries were combined into a pool for sequencing, and differences in TCR yield between samples came mainly from small differences in library volumes within the pool. In alopecia patients, the study followed how the peripheral blood TCR repertoire changed in vivo over primary and secondary sensitization to diphenylcyclopropenone (DPC), a hapten. Patient blood was sampled pre-sensitization (week 0) and at 2, 6 and about 24 weeks after DPC sensitization. Blood for TCR sequencing was provided by twenty-nine alopecia patients at one to four time points (pre-sensitization, 2, 6 and 24 weeks).

From its cysteine to its phenylalanine, the CDR3 spans 13 amino acids. Of the read, only the CDR3 DNA is kept; its 39 bases are in frame from base 1. V is shortened by 4 bases, J by 5 bases, and the region joining them spans 9 bases. CDR1 and CDR2, looked up from the germline V gene (reference sequence), are LGHDT and YNNKEL. The intended sense of this specimen's time point label: patch test 1, 2 weeks after DPC sensitization. The treatment or condition label for this specimen denotes: therapeutic diphenylcyclopropenone sensitization with weekly scalp DPC. At every patch-test visit, the blood draw took place before the patch test was put on. To be eligible, patients had to be aged 18 to 70, diagnosed with alopecia and judged suitable for DPC therapy, while pregnant patients were excluded. Total RNA was extracted from unfractionated whole blood collected in Tempus Blood RNA tubes. Library method: RACE. These reads were obtained on a NextSeq 500. Library preparation attached unique molecular identifiers to individual cDNA molecules for quantitative, reproducible TCR counting. Both TCR alpha and TCR beta chains were sequenced from each blood RNA sample. The paper's processing steps were these. A median of about 89,000 TCRs per sample was observed, with a range of about 23,224 to 690,600. The Decombinator software suite was used to annotate the V, J and CDR3 of the TCR reads. To make PS versus PT1 abundance plots, every sample was subsampled to the same number of TCRs (28,000). Expanded TCRs were defined as absent before sensitization and observed at least eight times at the 2-week time point. TCRdb passed the public sequencing reads through fastp at Q25 and MiXCR, retaining productive beta sequences. Rows merge per CDR3 protein into single entries with the most common DNA and genes. TCRdb assigned the V and J calls; the authors' analysis was not used. A total of tens of thousands of distinct CDR3 sequences appear in this sample, about 10% of them only once. Less than 2.5% of the sample lies in the top ten.

What the authors observed across the whole study: No change with DPC sensitization was found in the number of TCRs above 1 in 1000 frequency, and no evidence of global repertoire structure alterations was found. Patch test score was positively correlated with the number of PT1 expanded TCRs, with significance at thresholds 8, 16 and 32 but not at 4. After repeated subsampling, the strength of the expansion versus patch-test correlation and the threshold at which it became significant changed. Compared with pre-sensitization or healthy control sets, expanded TCRs formed significantly more large CDR3 similarity clusters, which is consistent with antigen-driven responses. Because all patients had alopecia, a presumed autoimmune disease, the immune response of the patients might differ from that of healthy individuals.

In this sample, this clonotype turned up a few times. This clone's antigen is unknown. Base quality data are lacking; no much larger clone is found one base away. Source: whole blood, taken in connection with sensitization to the hapten diphenylcyclopropenone (DPC). The TCR originated in a man between 35 and 55 years old with alopecia areata. Some clones in this sample may be carry-over from other donors' samples. The sequence links TRBV3-1 to TRBJ1-5, with no D gene named confidently. This receptor has the CDR3 CASSRTPYQPQHF. The sequence in DNA is TGTGCCAGCAGCCGGACTCCCTATCAGCCCCAGCATTTT.